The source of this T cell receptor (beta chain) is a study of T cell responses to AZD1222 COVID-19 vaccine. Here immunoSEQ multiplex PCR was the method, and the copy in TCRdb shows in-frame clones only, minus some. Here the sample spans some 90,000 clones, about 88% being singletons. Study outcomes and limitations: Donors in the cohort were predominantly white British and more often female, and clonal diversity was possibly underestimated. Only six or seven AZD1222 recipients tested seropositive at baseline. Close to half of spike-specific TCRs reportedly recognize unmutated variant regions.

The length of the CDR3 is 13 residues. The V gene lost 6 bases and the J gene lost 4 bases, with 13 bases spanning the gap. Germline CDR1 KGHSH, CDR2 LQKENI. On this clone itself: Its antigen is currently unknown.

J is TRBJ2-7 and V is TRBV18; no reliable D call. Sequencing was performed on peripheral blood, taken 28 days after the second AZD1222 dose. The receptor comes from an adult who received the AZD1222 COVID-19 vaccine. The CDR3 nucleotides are TGTGCCAGCTCCCCGGGTAGAAGATACGAGCAGTACTTC. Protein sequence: CASSPGRRYEQYF. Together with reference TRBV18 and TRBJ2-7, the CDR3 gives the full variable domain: NAGVMQNPRHLVRRRGQEARLRCSPMKGHSHVYWYRQLPEEGLKFMVYLQKENIIDESGMPKERFSAEFPKEGPSILRIQQVVRGDSAAYFCASSPGRRYEQYFGPGTRLTVT.